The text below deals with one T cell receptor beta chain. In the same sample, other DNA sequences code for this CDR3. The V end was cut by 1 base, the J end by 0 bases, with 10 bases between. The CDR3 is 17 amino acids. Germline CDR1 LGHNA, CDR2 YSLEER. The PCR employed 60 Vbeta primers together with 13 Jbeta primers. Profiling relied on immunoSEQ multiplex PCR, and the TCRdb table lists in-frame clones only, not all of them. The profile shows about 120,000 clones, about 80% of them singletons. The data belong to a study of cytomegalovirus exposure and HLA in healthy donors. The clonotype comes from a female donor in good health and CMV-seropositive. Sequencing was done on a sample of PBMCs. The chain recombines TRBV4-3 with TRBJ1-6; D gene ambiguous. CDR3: CASSQGLLGSYNSPLHF. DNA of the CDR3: TGCGCCAGCAGCCAAGGACTACTGGGCTCCTATAATTCACCCCTCCACTTT.